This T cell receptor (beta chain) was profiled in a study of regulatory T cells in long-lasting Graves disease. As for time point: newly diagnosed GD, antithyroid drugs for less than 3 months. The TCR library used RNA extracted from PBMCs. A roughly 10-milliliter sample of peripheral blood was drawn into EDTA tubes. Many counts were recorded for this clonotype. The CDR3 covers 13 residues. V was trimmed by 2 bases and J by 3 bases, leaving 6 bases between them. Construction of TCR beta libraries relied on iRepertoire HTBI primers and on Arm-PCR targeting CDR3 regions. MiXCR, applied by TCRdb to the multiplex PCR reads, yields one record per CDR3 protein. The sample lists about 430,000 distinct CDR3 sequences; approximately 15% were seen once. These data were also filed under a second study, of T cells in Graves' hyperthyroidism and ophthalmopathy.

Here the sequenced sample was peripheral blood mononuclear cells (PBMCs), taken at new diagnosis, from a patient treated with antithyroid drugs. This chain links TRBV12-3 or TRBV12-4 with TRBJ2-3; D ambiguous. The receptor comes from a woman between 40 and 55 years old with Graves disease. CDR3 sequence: CASSLHPTDTQYF. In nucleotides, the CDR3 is TGTGCCAGCAGTTTACACCCTACAGATACGCAGTATTTT.